This paragraph covers one T cell receptor beta chain sequence. This entry belongs to a study of blood T cell repertoires in COVID-19. Whole-study context: The United States, Italy and Spain were the sources of the acute and convalescent COVID-19 samples. PBMCs, B-cell-depleted T cells, or T cells provided the cDNA or gDNA that made up the material.

Germline CDR1 is LNHDA and CDR2 is SQIVND (reference sequence). CDR3 length: 15 residues. The ends were cut back, 1 base at V and 1 base at J, with 10 bases in the middle. Per the original methods: Amplification of reference gene primers was used by the study to estimate nucleated cell counts. TCRdb's table, derived via immunoSEQ multiplex PCR, lists solely in-frame clones and lacks some. V and J calls and clone size are copied from that table; D and trimming were computed from the DNA. Here the sample spans a few hundred thousand clones, around 80% being singletons. Living in roughly 23 US areas, the participants were between about 18 and 95 years of age.

This TCR came from a man in his thirties or forties with acute COVID-19. Sequencing was performed on PBMCs or T cells enriched from blood (not recorded which). This chain links TRBV19 with TRBJ1-1, with a tentative D call TRBD1 (5 bases). CDR3 in DNA: TGTGCCAGTAGTATAGCCCCCACAGGGAACACTGAAGCTTTCTTT. Its protein is CASSIAPTGNTEAFF. Together with reference TRBV19 and TRBJ1-1, the CDR3 gives the full variable domain: DGGITQSPKYLFRKEGQNVTLSCEQNLNHDAMYWYRQDPGQGLRLIYYSQIVNDFQKGDIAEGYSVSREKKESFPLTVTSAQKNPTAFYLCASSIAPTGNTEAFFGQGTRLTVV.